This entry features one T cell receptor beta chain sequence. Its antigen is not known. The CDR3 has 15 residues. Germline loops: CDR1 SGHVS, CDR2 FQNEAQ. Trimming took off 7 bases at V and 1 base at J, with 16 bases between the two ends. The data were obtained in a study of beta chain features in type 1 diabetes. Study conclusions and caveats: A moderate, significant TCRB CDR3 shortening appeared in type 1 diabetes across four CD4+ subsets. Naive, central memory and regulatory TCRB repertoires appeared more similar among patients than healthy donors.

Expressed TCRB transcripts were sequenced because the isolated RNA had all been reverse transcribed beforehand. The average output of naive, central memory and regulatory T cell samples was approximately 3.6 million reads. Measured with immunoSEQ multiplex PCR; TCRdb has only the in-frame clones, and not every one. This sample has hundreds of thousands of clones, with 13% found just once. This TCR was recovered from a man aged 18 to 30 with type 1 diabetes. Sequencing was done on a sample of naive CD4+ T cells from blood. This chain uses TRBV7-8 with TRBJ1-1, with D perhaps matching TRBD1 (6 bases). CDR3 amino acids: CASIMDSLTNTEAFF. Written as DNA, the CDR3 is TGTGCCAGCATCATGGACAGCCTTACGAACACTGAAGCTTTCTTT.